The 10 T cell receptor beta chains in this list originate from one sample, sequenced in a study of blood T cell repertoires in COVID-19. Assay used: immunoSEQ multiplex PCR; TCRdb lists only in-frame clones, some missing. The data hold 150,000 to 200,000 clones, with 79% observed a single time. Specimen: peripheral blood. The receptors originated from a woman aged 40 to 50 with COVID-19, enrolled during active disease.

The chain combines TRBV5-1 with TRBJ2-6; tentatively, D is TRBD2 (6 bases). CDR1 SGHRS and CDR2 YFSETQ come from the germline V gene. V was trimmed by 4 bases and J by 0 bases, leaving 11 bases between them. CDR3 length: 16 amino acids. The CDR3 here is CASSQTGLSGANVLTF. CDR3 in DNA: TGCGCCAGCAGCCAGACGGGACTCTCTGGGGCCAACGTCCTGACTTTC. Full variable domain (missing parts from reference TRBV5-1 and TRBJ2-6): KAGVTQTPRYLIKTRGQQVTLSCSPISGHRSVSWYQQTPGQGLQFLFEYFSETQRNKGNFPGRFSGRQFSNSRSEMNVSTLELGDSALYLCASSQTGLSGANVLTFGAGSRLTVL.

This chain uses TRBV6-5 with TRBJ1-2; 11 bases map to TRBD1. The germline gives CDR1 MNHEY, CDR2 SVGAGI. The CDR3 has 14 amino acids. Trimming removed 8 bases from V and 6 bases from J; junction bases left unmatched: 8. The CDR3 spells CASLPGQGVDGYTF. The CDR3 coding sequence is TGTGCCAGCTTACCGGGACAGGGGGTCGATGGCTACACCTTC.

This chain joins TRBV6-1 and TRBJ2-1; 10 nucleotides agree with TRBD2. This CDR3 has 18 residues. Germline V gene lookup returns CDR1 MNHNS and CDR2 SASEGT. Trimming removed 4 bases from V and 2 bases from J; junction bases left unmatched: 11. CDR3 bases: TGTGCCAGCAGTGGAACGCTAGCGGGAGTGGATACCTACAATGAGCAGTTCTTC. Protein: CASSGTLAGVDTYNEQFF.

This clone occurred many times. The chain uses TRBV6-1 and TRBJ2-1; D remains unclear. The CDR3 has 16 amino acids. CDR1 and CDR2 from the germline V gene are MNHNS and SASEGT. The V gene lost 4 bases and the J gene lost 1 base, with 14 bases spanning the gap. CDR3 loop: CASSATRRLSYNEQFF. In DNA form, the CDR3 reads TGTGCCAGCAGTGCAACACGTAGACTTTCCTACAATGAGCAGTTCTTC.

This chain links TRBV10-2 with TRBJ2-1; 9 bases agree with TRBD2. CDR1 and CDR2 from the germline V gene are WSHSY and SAAADI. V gave up 3 bases and J gave up 2 bases; unmatched junction bases: 5. This CDR3 has 16 amino acids. The CDR3 here is CASSENRGGAYNEQFF. The CDR3 bases are TGCGCCAGCAGTGAAAATCGCGGGGGGGCCTACAATGAGCAGTTCTTC.

The rearrangement links TRBV20-1 to TRBJ2-3; D ambiguous. CDR3 length: 10 residues. Trimming cost V 5 bases and J 4 bases, with 4 bases left between them. The germline CDR1 and CDR2 sequences are DFQATT and SNEGSKA (reference sequence). DNA for the CDR3: TGCAGTGCTCCCGCAGATACGCAGTATTTT. Its protein product is CSAPADTQYF.

The chain joins TRBV5-8 to TRBJ1-6; D is undetermined. The CDR3 length is 14 residues. Trimming left V 1 base short and J 5 bases short, with 7 bases between. Per the germline V gene, CDR1 is SGHTS and CDR2 is YDEGEE. CDR3 DNA: TGTGCCAGCAGCTTGTGGCACAATAATTCACCCCTCCACTTT. This translates into CASSLWHNNSPLHF.

The chain is built from TRBV30 and TRBJ1-2; D not certain. V was cut by 6 bases and J by 5 bases, with 13 bases left in between. Looked up from germline, CDR1 is GTSNPN and CDR2 is SVGIG (reference sequence). The CDR3 sequence is 12 residues long. The CDR3, as DNA: TGTGCCTGCTATTCGGGTTATTATGGCTACACCTTC. It is translated as CACYSGYYGYTF.

CDR3 region: CASSPARGQGYTF. CDR3 nucleotides: TGTGCCAGCTCACCGGCCAGGGGGCAAGGCTACACCTTC. The rearrangement uses TRBV18 and TRBJ1-2; 8 bases map to TRBD1. Looked up from germline, CDR1 is KGHSH and CDR2 is LQKENI. The length of the CDR3 is 13 residues. V lost 3 bases and J lost 8; bases outside the gene matches: 5.

The J gene is TRBJ2-1, the V gene TRBV3-1 (or the pseudogene TRBV3-2); D remains ambiguous. CDR3 length equals 12 residues. V lost 0 bases and J 7 bases, leaving 4 bases between the germline ends. In germline, CDR1 is LGHDT, CDR2 YNNKEL (reference sequence). Here the CDR3 DNA reads TGTGCCAGCAGCCAAGATCAGAATGAGCAGTTCTTC. Translation: CASSQDQNEQFF.